This TCR beta chain was identified during a study of T cell repertoires in cytomegalovirus infection. Study overall: TCR beta signatures that were public indicated CMV infection and matching HLA type. Study-wide points: In two of eight donors, the top clonotype was HLA-C-restricted CMV-specific.

Trimming took 6 bases from V and 3 from J; bases not matched to a gene: 8. This CDR3 region has 15 residues. The germline gives CDR1 MNHEY, CDR2 SMNVEV (reference sequence). This clonotype was seen a handful of times. Its antigen is unidentified. TCRdb re-derived calls from the reads in MiXCR, one entry per CDR3 protein. The sample carries hundreds of thousands of distinct CDR3 sequences, roughly a sixth recorded once. The sequenced sample was PBMCs. V and J are TRBV27 and TRBJ1-5; 7 bases match TRBD1. This TCR derives from a human donor in good health (CMV status not recorded). Some clones in this sample may be carry-over from other donors' samples. The CDR3: CASSPWDSFNQPQHF. CDR3 bases: TGTGCCAGCAGCCCCTGGGACAGCTTCAATCAGCCCCAGCATTTT.